This entry features one T cell receptor beta chain sequence. This record belongs to a study of blood T cell repertoires in COVID-19. Data came from immunoSEQ multiplex PCR; TCRdb stores just in-frame clones and leaves some out. This table has around 300,000 clones, around nine tenths appearing once. Germline-derived CDR1 and CDR2 are MRHNA and SNTAGT. The trim removed 3 bases at V and 1 base at J, leaving 0 bases unmatched. The CDR3 contains 14 residues. This sequence originates from a woman in her forties who had recovered from COVID-19. The gene calls are TRBV6-4 and TRBJ2-3, with TRBD2 identical over 8 bases. Sequenced: PBMCs or T cells enriched from blood (not recorded which). DNA of the CDR3: TGTGCCAGCAGTGAGCGGGAGGGCACAGATACGCAGTATTTT. Encoded protein: CASSEREGTDTQYF.